Following are 3 T cell receptor beta chains from one sample sequenced in a study of vaccination effects on CD4 cells after COVID-19. Antigen-specific CD4+ T cells were first expanded with viral peptide pools by the ViraFEST assay and only then sequenced. Subsequent to a culture period of roughly 11 days, CD4+ T cells were isolated. None of the vaccinated had previously contracted SARS-CoV-2, and their nucleocapsid antibodies tested negative. These receptors have no identified antigens. Clones were read by immunoSEQ multiplex PCR, and TCRdb kept only the in-frame ones, dropping some. The sample includes more than 20,000 clones, approximately 72% seen only once; the top ten take 9.1%. The source was CD4+ T cells from PBMCs cultured with HCoV-NL63 spike peptides, collected before COVID-19 vaccination. The receptor source for this set is a human donor who received a COVID-19 vaccine.

The gene calls are TRBV5-4 and TRBJ1-2; 9 positions match TRBD1. In germline, CDR1 is SGHNT, CDR2 YYREEE (reference sequence). J gave up 3 bases and V 3 bases, and 18 bases lay outside the gene matches. This CDR3 comprises 19 residues. The CDR3 DNA sequence: TGTGCCAGCAGCTCCCTCGTCTTAGACAGGGGGGCTTTTTACTATGGCTACACCTTC. Protein product: CASSSLVLDRGAFYYGYTF.

This clone is medium-sized by share. The chain uses TRBV7-9 and TRBJ2-5, with a weak D call TRBD2 (5 bases). Per the germline V gene, CDR1 is SEHNR and CDR2 is FQNEAQ (reference sequence). V was clipped by 1 base and J by 6 bases, with 12 bases between them. This CDR3 is built from 14 residues. CDR3 nucleotide sequence: TGTGCCAGCAGCTTAGATCTCGGGGTGCAGACCCAGTACTTC. Its protein product is CASSLDLGVQTQYF.

This clone was observed a handful of times. The V and J genes are TRBV3-1 (or the pseudogene TRBV3-2) and TRBJ1-6; the D gene is possibly TRBD1 (5 bases). CDR1 is LGHDT, CDR2 YNNKEL, per germline (reference sequence). CDR3 length: 13 residues. Between the trimmed V and J ends, which lost 3 bases and 9 bases, there was a span of 9 bases. Here the CDR3 reads CASSHSGGSPLHF. The CDR3 region has the DNA TGTGCCAGCAGCCACTCTGGGGGTTCACCCCTCCACTTT.